This TCR beta chain originates from a study of blood T cell repertoires in COVID-19. The wider study: The United States, Italy and Spain provided the acute and convalescent COVID-19 samples.

Per the original methods: Amplification of reference gene primers was used by the study to estimate nucleated cell counts. The protocol was immunoSEQ multiplex PCR, while the TCRdb copy is restricted to in-frame clones and leaves out a portion. V and J calls and clone size follow that table, whereas D and trimming were derived from the DNA. Among some 200,000 clones listed, around 87% were seen once. This CDR3 comprises 14 residues. V was pared by 6 bases and J by 6 bases, with 4 bases of the junction left unmatched. Germline lookup yields CDR1 LGHDT and CDR2 YNNKEL (reference sequence). The sample taken for sequencing was peripheral blood. The rearrangement links TRBV3-1 (or the pseudogene TRBV3-2) to TRBJ2-2; 10 positions agree with TRBD1. This clonotype was sampled from a woman in her seventies with COVID-19, enrolled during active disease. The CDR3 nucleotides read TGTGCCAGCAGGGGGACAGGGGAGGCCGGGGAGCTGTTTTTT. Translating it yields CASRGTGEAGELFF.